This entry lists 26 T cell receptor beta chains sequenced from one sample in a study of blood T cell repertoires in COVID-19. Sequenced by immunoSEQ multiplex PCR; TCRdb stores in-frame clones only, minus some. The table lists fewer than 300,000 clones, approximately 90% of them singletons. Sequencing was done on a sample of peripheral blood. These receptors all come from a woman aged 25 to 45 with COVID-19, enrolled during active disease.

The rearrangement joins TRBV3-1 (or the pseudogene TRBV3-2) to TRBJ1-2; no firm D call. The CDR3 has 15 residues. The V end lost 1 base, the J end lost 4 bases, and 13 bases lay between the germline ends. Germline CDR1 and CDR2: LGHDT and YNNKEL (reference sequence). CDR3: CASSQASLNIYGYTF. CDR3 nucleotides: TGTGCCAGCAGCCAAGCCAGTCTCAATATCTATGGCTACACCTTC.

This chain joins TRBV5-1 and TRBJ2-7; tentative D call: TRBD2 (6 bases). The V end was cut by 4 bases, the J end by 3 bases, with 11 bases between. The CDR3 runs to 13 residues. CDR1 is SGHRS, CDR2 YFSETQ, per germline. This chain's CDR3 is CASSVSGYYEQYF. CDR3 sequence (DNA): TGCGCCAGCAGCGTTAGCGGATACTACGAGCAGTACTTC.

This clone showed up just a few times. The rearrangement links TRBV9 to TRBJ2-1; 11 nucleotides agree with TRBD2. The germline V gene encodes CDR1 SGDLS and CDR2 YYNGEE. With V trimmed by 3 bases and J by 5 bases, 4 bases remained unmatched. The CDR3 is 15 amino acids. The CDR3 nucleotides are TGTGCCAGCAGCGCCGGGACTAGCGGAGACAATGAGCAGTTCTTC. Encoded protein: CASSAGTSGDNEQFF.

A few counts support this clone. The chain links TRBV30 to TRBJ2-2, with 9 positions matching TRBD2. CDR1 GTSNPN and CDR2 SVGIG come from the germline V gene (reference sequence). CDR3 length: 16 amino acids. Germline trimming cut 2 bases from V and 0 bases from J; bases unmatched to any gene: 4. The chain's CDR3 is CAWSPGLASNTGELFF. CDR3 in DNA: TGTGCCTGGAGTCCCGGACTAGCGTCGAACACCGGGGAGCTGTTTTTT.

The chain joins TRBV11-2 to TRBJ1-1, with D hard to call. CDR3 length: 13 residues. V shed 3 bases and J shed 3 bases, with 8 bases lying between them. The V gene's germline CDR1 is SGHAT and CDR2 FQNNGV. This chain's CDR3 is CASSFNRDTEAFF. As DNA, the CDR3 is TGTGCCAGCAGCTTCAACCGGGACACTGAAGCTTTCTTT.

The rearrangement uses TRBV6-1 and TRBJ2-1, with D perhaps TRBD2 (6 bases). CDR1 MNHNS and CDR2 SASEGT come from the germline V gene. Trimming took 2 bases from V and 8 from J, leaving 16 bases between them. The CDR3 spans 15 residues. In DNA form, the CDR3 reads TGTGCCAGCAGTGAATACGCCGGGACTGTCGATGAGCAGTTCTTC. Protein: CASSEYAGTVDEQFF.

The chain employs TRBV27 and TRBJ2-2, with D tentatively TRBD2 (6 bases). CDR3 size: 15 residues. Per germline, CDR1 MNHEY and CDR2 SMNVEV (reference sequence). Trimming removed 10 bases at V and 0 bases at J, with 15 bases between. The DNA of the CDR3 is TGTGCCACCACACGGGAGAACCCGAACACCGGGGAGCTGTTTTTT. Its translation: CATTRENPNTGELFF.

In its sample, this clone was seen once. This same CDR3 is encoded by further DNA sequences in the sample. The genes are TRBV9 and TRBJ2-7; the match to TRBD2 covers 10 bases. V was pared by 0 bases and J by 2 bases, with 2 bases of the junction left unmatched. The CDR3 loop spans 15 amino acids. Germline V gene data show CDR1 as SGDLS and CDR2 as YYNGEE. The CDR3 nucleotides are TGTGCCAGCAGCGTAGGGCTAGCGGGAGCCTACGAGCAGTACTTC. It encodes CASSVGLAGAYEQYF.

The V call is TRBV5-5, the J call TRBJ1-1; D remains unclear. This CDR3 has 18 residues. Germline V gives CDR1 SGHKS, CDR2 YYEKEE (reference sequence). V was clipped by 5 bases and J by 0 bases, with 23 bases between them. CDR3 in amino acids: CASRYAHGEGLMNTEAFF. The CDR3 DNA is TGTGCCAGCAGATACGCTCACGGGGAGGGATTAATGAACACTGAAGCTTTCTTT.

The chain combines TRBV3-1 (or the pseudogene TRBV3-2) with TRBJ2-1; TRBD2 matches at 13 bases. Trimming took 3 bases from V and 9 from J; bases not matched to a gene: 8. This CDR3 is 16 amino acids long. Germline lookup yields CDR1 LGHDT and CDR2 YNNKEL (reference sequence). This CDR3 is CASSHTSGRALPEQFF. The CDR3, as DNA: TGTGCCAGCAGCCATACTAGCGGGAGGGCCTTACCTGAGCAGTTCTTC.

V gene TRBV28 combines with J gene TRBJ1-2; D gene ambiguous. The CDR3 has 14 amino acids. The germline CDR1 and CDR2 sequences are MDHEN and SYDVKM. Trimming stripped 4 bases from V and 1 base from J, with 10 bases between. This CDR3 reads CASSSISDNYGYTF. DNA for the CDR3: TGTGCCAGCAGTTCTATTAGTGATAACTATGGCTACACCTTC.

V is TRBV6-6 and J is TRBJ1-5, with D maybe TRBD1 (6 bases). Germline V lookup: CDR1 MNHNY, CDR2 SVGAGI (reference sequence). CDR3 length: 15 residues. Trimming took off 0 bases at V and 5 bases at J, with 11 bases between the two ends. CDR3 loop: CASSYSRGGDQPQHF. The CDR3 region has the DNA TGTGCCAGCAGTTACTCGAGGGGGGGCGATCAGCCCCAGCATTTT.

A remark on this clone: At one end, the junction sequence differs from germline, possibly due to a read error. The J gene is TRBJ2-2, the V gene TRBV9; D unclear. CDR1 is SGDLS, CDR2 YYNGEE, per germline. The CDR3 covers 19 residues. CDR3 nucleotide sequence: TGTGCCAGCAGCCCTACTATAACACTATTCGCAGCGAACGCCGGGGAGCTGTTTTTT. Protein sequence: CASSPTITLFAANAGELFF.

This clone was counted a single time. V is TRBV2 and J is TRBJ1-2, with 8 bases identical to TRBD1. The V gene's germline CDR1 is SNHLY and CDR2 FYNNEI. V lost 10 bases to trimming and J lost 4 bases; unmatched junction nucleotides: 11. CDR3 size: 14 residues. CDR3 region: CATSPGGALYGYTF. CDR3 coding DNA: TGTGCCACCTCCCCAGGGGGCGCCCTCTATGGCTACACCTTC.

The chain recombines TRBV5-1 with TRBJ2-1; possible D gene TRBD1, 6 bases. V lost 0 bases to trimming and J lost 5 bases, with 18 bases between them. This CDR3 is built from 17 residues. Germline values: CDR1 SGHRS, CDR2 YFSETQ. Here the CDR3 reads CASSLAPGGGKDNEQFF. The CDR3 DNA reads TGCGCCAGCAGCTTGGCCCCTGGGGGCGGCAAGGACAATGAGCAGTTCTTC.

A few counts support this clone. The rearrangement uses TRBV6-6 and TRBJ2-7; TRBD1 might be the D (6 bases). This CDR3 spans 13 amino acids. Per germline, CDR1 MNHNY and CDR2 SVGAGI (reference sequence). V lost 3 bases and J 3 bases, leaving 9 bases between the germline ends. In nucleotides, the CDR3 is TGTGCCAGCAGTTATAACAGGGACTACGAGCAGTACTTC. Amino acid sequence: CASSYNRDYEQYF.

In its sample, this clone was seen once. One end of the junction fails to match germline, which may point to a read error. The J gene is TRBJ1-2, the V gene TRBV3-1 (or the pseudogene TRBV3-2), with 10 bases lining up with TRBD1. CDR3 size: 14 residues. Germline V gene data show CDR1 as LGHDT and CDR2 as YNNKEL (reference sequence). CDR3 DNA: TGTGCCAGCAGCCTGGGACAGGGGAACTCTGGCTACACCTTC. Translated: CASSLGQGNSGYTF.

The DNA for the CDR3 is TGTGCCAGCAGCTTGCAGGGGGGAACTTCACCCCTCCACTTT. It is translated as CASSLQGGTSPLHF. This chain connects TRBV5-4 to TRBJ1-6, with 7 bases identical to TRBD1. The ends lost 1 base at V and 9 bases at J; junction bases unmatched: 4. The CDR3 extends over 14 amino acids. CDR1 SGHNT and CDR2 YYREEE come from the germline V gene (reference sequence).

This sequence joins TRBV19 and TRBJ1-6; possible D gene TRBD1, 5 bases. CDR3 length: 13 residues. V was clipped by 5 bases and J by 7 bases, with 9 bases between them. Germline V gene data show CDR1 as LNHDA and CDR2 as SQIVND (reference sequence). As DNA, the CDR3 is TGTGCCAGTAGTCTGCCAGGGAATTCACCCCTCCACTTT. Its protein product is CASSLPGNSPLHF.

This sequence joins TRBV27 and TRBJ2-5; 13 bases agree with TRBD2. The ends lost 5 bases at V and 2 bases at J; junction bases unmatched: 5. Germline V gene data show CDR1 as MNHEY and CDR2 as SMNVEV (reference sequence). The CDR3 loop spans 16 amino acids. The CDR3 coding sequence is TGTGCCAGCAGTGCACCGGGACTAGCGGGACAAGAGACCCAGTACTTC. Encoded protein: CASSAPGLAGQETQYF.

The genes are TRBV5-4 and TRBJ2-1, with 9 bases fitting TRBD1. J was trimmed by 2 bases and V by 2 bases; bases with no gene match: 14. Germline lookup yields CDR1 SGHNT and CDR2 YYREEE (reference sequence). CDR3 size: 19 residues. CDR3 bases: TGTGCCAGCAGCTTCCGCCTACAGGGGGCGATATATACCTACAATGAGCAGTTCTTC. Residues: CASSFRLQGAIYTYNEQFF.

This rearrangement joins TRBV7-2 to TRBJ1-2; weak D call: TRBD1 (5 bases). The CDR3 loop spans 14 amino acids. Trimming pared 5 bases from V and 6 bases from J, leaving 16 bases between. Germline CDR1 SGHTA, CDR2 FQGNSA. This chain's CDR3 is CASSERGALNGYTF. The CDR3 region has the DNA TGTGCCAGCAGCGAAAGGGGCGCCTTGAATGGCTACACCTTC.

This clone was observed once. The rearrangement uses TRBV19 and TRBJ2-1, with unresolved D. V was trimmed by 5 bases and J by 2 bases, leaving 16 bases between them. Germline V gives CDR1 LNHDA, CDR2 SQIVND (reference sequence). The CDR3 loop spans 16 amino acids. The CDR3 DNA reads as TGTGCCAGTAGTTTGGATTGGGCAGCCACCTACAATGAGCAGTTCTTC. Translating gives CASSLDWAATYNEQFF.

This chain joins TRBV30 and TRBJ2-7, with D maybe TRBD2 (6 bases). The germline CDR1 and CDR2 sequences are GTSNPN and SVGIG (reference sequence). This CDR3 is built from 13 residues. Trimming cost V 8 bases and J 3 bases, with 17 bases left between them. CDR3 region: CALTGTGDYEQYF. CDR3 bases: TGTGCCCTCACCGGGACGGGGGACTACGAGCAGTACTTC.

The chain is built from TRBV10-3 and TRBJ1-1, with D maybe TRBD1 (6 bases). The CDR3 loop spans 14 amino acids. The germline V gene encodes CDR1 ENHRY and CDR2 SYGVKD. Trimming stripped 4 bases from V and 1 base from J, with 10 bases between. The CDR3 loop is CAISVLQGNTEAFF. In nucleotides, the CDR3 is TGTGCCATCAGTGTTTTACAGGGGAACACTGAAGCTTTCTTT.

This sequence joins TRBV29-1 and TRBJ1-1; the match to TRBD1 covers 10 bases. Per germline, CDR1 SQVTM and CDR2 ANQGSEA. The CDR3 extends over 16 amino acids. J lost 3 bases, V lost 5 bases, and 12 bases had no gene match. The CDR3 is CSVLSRDRGGDTEAFF. The CDR3 DNA follows: TGCAGCGTTCTGTCCCGGGACAGGGGAGGGGACACTGAAGCTTTCTTT. Based on the CDR3 plus reference TRBV29-1 and TRBJ1-1, the full variable domain is SAVISQKPSRDICQRGTSLTIQCQVDSQVTMMFWYRQQPGQSLTLIATANQGSEATYESGFVIDKFPISRPNLTFSTLTVSNMSPEDSSIYLCSVLSRDRGGDTEAFFGQGTRLTVV.